One and the same sample provided the 23 T cell receptor beta chains below, sequenced in a study of cytomegalovirus exposure and HLA in healthy donors. The study ran its PCR with 60 Vbeta and 13 Jbeta primers. The protocol was immunoSEQ multiplex PCR, while the TCRdb copy is restricted to in-frame clones and leaves out a portion. Here the sample spans about 140,000 clones, roughly 10% being singletons. The sequencing sample was made of PBMCs. These receptors were taken from a male donor in good health and CMV-seronegative.

This clone was picked up a small number of times. This sequence joins TRBV19 and TRBJ2-7; 7 bases map to TRBD1. CDR1 is LNHDA, CDR2 SQIVND, per germline (reference sequence). This CDR3 contains 15 residues. Trimming cost V 5 bases and J 5 bases; bases outside gene matches: 12. The CDR3 DNA is TGTGCCAGTAGTCAATATGGCTACAGGGGTAACGAGCAGTACTTC. Amino acid sequence: CASSQYGYRGNEQYF.

This clone was seen a few times. V and J are TRBV2 and TRBJ2-1, with D possibly TRBD2 on 5 matching bases. Germline-derived CDR1 and CDR2 are SNHLY and FYNNEI. V shed 4 bases and J shed 6 bases, with 19 bases lying between them. The CDR3 loop spans 16 amino acids. CDR3 DNA sequence: TGTGCCAGCAGTGCATCGGGGTTAGCGTGGTTCAATGAGCAGTTCTTC. Amino acid sequence: CASSASGLAWFNEQFF.

The chain carries TRBV4-3 and TRBJ1-3; 7 bases are shared with TRBD1. This CDR3 is 17 amino acids long. Losses at the gene ends were 1 base for V and 4 bases for J; bases not matched to a gene: 10. The germline gives CDR1 LGHNA, CDR2 YSLEER. The CDR3 here is CASSQGVVRGRGNTIYF. The CDR3 DNA sequence: TGCGCCAGCAGCCAAGGGGTGGTGAGGGGGCGCGGAAACACCATATATTTT.

The rearrangement links TRBV9 to TRBJ1-5, with 9 bases identical to TRBD1. The CDR3 sequence is 14 residues long. The V and J ends lost 4 bases and 6 bases, in that order; junction bases with no gene match: 5. Germline lookup yields CDR1 SGDLS and CDR2 YYNGEE. The CDR3 loop reads CASSWDREGQPQHF. CDR3 in DNA: TGTGCCAGCAGCTGGGACAGGGAGGGTCAGCCCCAGCATTTT.

The V and J genes are TRBV28 and TRBJ1-2, with 7 positions matching TRBD1. Germline V gene lookup returns CDR1 MDHEN and CDR2 SYDVKM. This CDR3 contains 13 residues. Trimming took 6 bases from V and 2 from J; bases not matched to a gene: 3. The CDR3 here is CASRHRGNYGYTF. CDR3 DNA: TGTGCCAGCAGACACAGGGGAAACTATGGCTACACCTTC.

This clone turned up a few times. The rearrangement uses TRBV7-2 and TRBJ1-2; 8 bases align to TRBD1. CDR1 is SGHTA, CDR2 FQGNSA, per germline. The junction had 4 bases not matched to a gene; V was cut back by 1 base and J by 0 bases. The CDR3 is made up of 16 amino acids. CDR3 in amino acids: CASSLGGTGANYGYTF. The CDR3 DNA reads TGTGCCAGCAGCTTAGGGGGGACAGGCGCTAACTATGGCTACACCTTC.

The chain employs TRBV6-1 and TRBJ2-5; 7 positions agree with TRBD1. This CDR3 contains 14 residues. Per the germline V gene, CDR1 is MNHNS and CDR2 is SASEGT. J was trimmed by 5 bases and V by 6 bases; bases with no gene match: 9. CDR3 loop: CASRRDRVWETQYF. CDR3 bases: TGTGCCAGCAGACGAGACAGGGTTTGGGAGACCCAGTACTTC.

This clone was detected a few times. The V gene is TRBV28, the J gene TRBJ1-2; 7 bases line up with TRBD1. The CDR3 is made up of 15 amino acids. CDR1 and CDR2 from the germline V gene are MDHEN and SYDVKM. V gave up 6 bases and J gave up 4 bases; unmatched junction bases: 11. As DNA, the CDR3 is TGTGCCAGCAGCTTCGGAGACAGGGCAGTCTATGGCTACACCTTC. Encoded protein: CASSFGDRAVYGYTF.

V is TRBV28 and J is TRBJ1-4, with 7 bases matching TRBD1. CDR1 and CDR2 (germline): MDHEN, SYDVKM. The V and J ends lost 4 bases and 3 bases, in that order; junction bases with no gene match: 5. The CDR3 runs 15 residues. The CDR3 loop is CASSSYRGANEKLFF. The DNA of the CDR3 is TGTGCCAGCAGTTCTTACAGGGGAGCTAATGAAAAACTGTTTTTT.

This clone showed up just a few times. The chain recombines TRBV27 with TRBJ1-1; D is possibly TRBD1 (5 bases). The CDR3 extends over 15 amino acids. V gave up 2 bases and J gave up 1 base, with 11 bases separating them. Germline lookup yields CDR1 MNHEY and CDR2 SMNVEV (reference sequence). For the CDR3, the DNA is TGTGCCAGCAGTTTAGCTGCCGGGGGGAACACTGAAGCTTTCTTT. It translates to CASSLAAGGNTEAFF.

The chain couples TRBV28 to TRBJ1-1, with TRBD1 as a possible D gene (5 bases). CDR3 length: 16 residues. Trimming shortened V by 2 bases and J by 5 bases, and 18 bases separated the two germline ends. Germline V CDR1 and CDR2: MDHEN, SYDVKM. CDR3 nucleotides: TGTGCCAGCAGTTTACCGGTCGGGGGGGAAGGAACTGAAGCTTTCTTT. This codes for CASSLPVGGEGTEAFF. Full variable domain (remainder filled in from reference TRBV28 and TRBJ1-1): DVKVTQSSRYLVKRTGEKVFLECVQDMDHENMFWYRQDPGLGLRLIYFSYDVKMKEKGDIPEGYSVSREKKERFSLILESASTNQTSMYLCASSLPVGGEGTEAFFGQGTRLTVV.

This clone has a handful of counts. The rearrangement links TRBV28 to TRBJ1-1; 7 bases map to TRBD1. This CDR3 contains 18 residues. The J segment lost 4 bases and the V segment lost 5 bases, leaving 19 bases of the junction unmatched. Germline V CDR1 and CDR2: MDHEN, SYDVKM. The CDR3 sequence: CASSDRGGRVWVSTEAFF. The CDR3 bases are TGTGCCAGCAGTGACCGAGGGGGCAGGGTTTGGGTAAGCACTGAAGCTTTCTTT.

This clone was observed a handful of times. This chain uses TRBV28 with TRBJ1-2, with D perhaps TRBD1 (5 bases). This CDR3 has 14 amino acids. The germline V and J ends were trimmed by 4 bases and 5 bases, with 14 bases remaining between them. Looked up from germline, CDR1 is MDHEN and CDR2 is SYDVKM. The CDR3 spells CASSSTWTTYGYTF. In DNA form, the CDR3 reads TGTGCCAGCAGTTCCACTTGGACAACGTATGGCTACACCTTC.

With regard to this clone: The same CDR3 is also encoded by other DNA sequences in this sample. The rearrangement links TRBV7-2 to TRBJ2-2, with 12 bases fitting TRBD2. The germline gives CDR1 SGHTA, CDR2 FQGNSA. The CDR3 runs to 15 residues. V was pared by 7 bases and J by 5 bases, with 5 bases of the junction left unmatched. The CDR3 nucleotides read TGTGCCAGCACCAAGCTAGCGGGGGGGACCGGGGAGCTGTTTTTT. Its translation is CASTKLAGGTGELFF.

A single count supports this clone. The J gene is TRBJ1-2, the V gene TRBV27, with D maybe TRBD1 (6 bases). There are 13 residues in the CDR3. Germline V gives CDR1 MNHEY, CDR2 SMNVEV (reference sequence). Trimming took 2 bases from V and 8 from J, leaving 12 bases between them. The CDR3 reads CASSLQQGHGYTF. For the CDR3, the DNA is TGTGCCAGCAGTTTACAACAGGGCCACGGCTACACCTTC.

This clone appeared a few times. The chain carries TRBV7-9 and TRBJ1-4; D not resolved. Trimming took 0 bases from V and 11 from J, leaving 10 bases between them. Germline CDR1 is SEHNR and CDR2 is FQNEAQ (reference sequence). This CDR3 comprises 13 residues. The CDR3 sequence is CASSLALVGKLFF. The CDR3 DNA sequence: TGTGCCAGCAGCTTAGCCCTAGTCGGGAAACTGTTTTTT.

The V and J genes are TRBV5-6 and TRBJ2-4; the match to TRBD1 covers 7 bases. V shed 0 bases, J shed 1 base, and the junction held 4 bases outside the gene matches. Germline CDR1 is SGHDT and CDR2 is YYEEEE. The CDR3 loop spans 16 amino acids. The chain's CDR3 is CASSLGQGIAKNIQYF. CDR3 bases: TGTGCCAGCAGCTTGGGACAGGGTATCGCCAAAAACATTCAGTACTTC.

V usage is TRBV6-1 and J usage is TRBJ2-7; 8 positions match TRBD1. Per germline, CDR1 MNHNS and CDR2 SASEGT. J lost 3 bases, V lost 4 bases, and 8 bases had no gene match. CDR3 size: 15 residues. CDR3 loop: CASSVRQGLVYEQYF. The CDR3 nucleotides read TGTGCCAGCAGTGTCCGACAGGGGCTAGTCTACGAGCAGTACTTC.

This clone was recorded a few times. The chain links TRBV5-1 to TRBJ2-7; 7 positions match TRBD1. V trimming: 4 bases; J trimming: 4 bases; junction bases outside the gene matches: 8. Germline V gene data show CDR1 as SGHRS and CDR2 as YFSETQ. CDR3 size: 14 residues. CDR3 sequence (DNA): TGCGCCAGCAGCCCCGCGAGACAGGGTTACGAGCAGTACTTC. Amino acid sequence: CASSPARQGYEQYF.

In its sample, this clone was seen a few times. CDR3 nucleotides: TGCGCCAGCAGCAGGGGGCAAGAGACCCAGTACTTC. Amino acid sequence: CASSRGQETQYF. The chain employs TRBV5-1 and TRBJ2-5; perhaps TRBD1 as D (6 bases). Trimming shortened V by 4 bases and J by 2 bases, and 6 bases separated the two germline ends. Germline loops: CDR1 SGHRS, CDR2 YFSETQ. The CDR3 extends over 12 amino acids.

V is TRBV5-4 and J is TRBJ2-7, with 8 bases lining up with TRBD2. The V gene's germline CDR1 is SGHNT and CDR2 YYREEE (reference sequence). With 4 bases clipped from V and 7 bases from J, the junction kept 7 bases outside the gene matches. The CDR3 totals 13 residues. CDR3 residues: CASSQGTRWEQYF. CDR3 bases: TGTGCCAGCAGCCAAGGGACTAGATGGGAGCAGTACTTC. The full variable domain, with the rest looked up from reference TRBV5-4 and TRBJ2-7, is ETGVTQSPTHLIKTRGQQVTLRCSSQSGHNTVSWYQQALGQGPQFIFQYYREEENGRGNFPPRFSGLQFPNYSSELNVNALELDDSALYLCASSQGTRWEQYFGPGTRLTVT.

This chain uses TRBV19 with TRBJ2-5; D may be TRBD1 (5 bases). CDR1 is LNHDA and CDR2 is SQIVND in the germline V gene (reference sequence). V was shortened by 3 bases and J by 2 bases, with 16 bases between the two germline ends. The CDR3 sequence is 16 residues long. The CDR3 reads CASSMARQTPQETQYF. Here the CDR3 DNA reads TGTGCCAGTAGTATGGCCAGACAGACACCACAAGAGACCCAGTACTTC. Based on the CDR3 plus reference TRBV19 and TRBJ2-5, the full variable domain is DGGITQSPKYLFRKEGQNVTLSCEQNLNHDAMYWYRQDPGQGLRLIYYSQIVNDFQKGDIAEGYSVSREKKESFPLTVTSAQKNPTAFYLCASSMARQTPQETQYFGPGTRLLVL.

This clone has more than one count but fewer than ten. The DNA for the CDR3 is TGTGCCAGCAGCTTACCCACAGGGAAAGTTGACGACGAGCAGTACTTC. Amino acid sequence: CASSLPTGKVDDEQYF. The rearrangement joins TRBV7-8 to TRBJ2-7, with a weak D call TRBD1 (6 bases). The CDR3 loop spans 16 amino acids. Germline V lookup: CDR1 SGHVS, CDR2 FQNEAQ. V lost 2 bases and J lost 5, with 19 bases in between.